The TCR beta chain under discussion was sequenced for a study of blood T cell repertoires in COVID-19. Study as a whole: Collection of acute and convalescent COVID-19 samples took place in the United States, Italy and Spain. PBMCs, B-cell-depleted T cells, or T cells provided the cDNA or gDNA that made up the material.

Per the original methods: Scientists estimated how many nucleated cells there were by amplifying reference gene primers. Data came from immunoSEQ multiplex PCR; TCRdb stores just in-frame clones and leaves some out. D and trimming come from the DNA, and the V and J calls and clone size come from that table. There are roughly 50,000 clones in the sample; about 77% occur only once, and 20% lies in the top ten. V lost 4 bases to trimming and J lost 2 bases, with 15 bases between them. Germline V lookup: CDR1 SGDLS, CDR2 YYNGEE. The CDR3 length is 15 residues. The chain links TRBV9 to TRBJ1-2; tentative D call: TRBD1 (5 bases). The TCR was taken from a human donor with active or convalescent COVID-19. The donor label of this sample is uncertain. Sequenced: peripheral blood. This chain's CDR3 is CASSPYLGGNYGYTF. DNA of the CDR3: TGTGCCAGCAGCCCATACCTGGGGGGGAACTATGGCTACACCTTC. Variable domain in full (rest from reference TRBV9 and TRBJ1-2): DSGVTQTPKHLITATGQRVTLRCSPRSGDLSVYWYQQSLDQGLQFLIQYYNGEERAKGNILERFSAQQFPDLHSELNLSSLELGDSALYFCASSPYLGGNYGYTFGSGTRLTVV.